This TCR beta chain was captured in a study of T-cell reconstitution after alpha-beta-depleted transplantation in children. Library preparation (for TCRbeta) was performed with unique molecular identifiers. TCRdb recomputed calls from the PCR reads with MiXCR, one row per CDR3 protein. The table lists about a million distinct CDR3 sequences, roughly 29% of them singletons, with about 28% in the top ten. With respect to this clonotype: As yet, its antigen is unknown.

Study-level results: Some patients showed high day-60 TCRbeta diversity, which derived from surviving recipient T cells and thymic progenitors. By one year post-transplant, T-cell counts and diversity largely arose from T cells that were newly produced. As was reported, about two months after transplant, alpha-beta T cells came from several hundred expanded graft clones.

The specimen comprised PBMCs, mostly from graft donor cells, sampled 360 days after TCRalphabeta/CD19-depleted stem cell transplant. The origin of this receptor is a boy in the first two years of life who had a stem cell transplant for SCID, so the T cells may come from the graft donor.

CDR3 amino acids: CASSSDSLHTDTQYF. The CDR3 DNA is TGTGCCAGCAGTTCCGACAGTCTCCACACAGATACGCAGTATTTT. This sequence joins TRBV6-5 and TRBJ2-3, with a possible D match to TRBD1 (5 bases). The CDR3 covers 15 residues. V lost 4 bases, J lost 2 bases, and 13 bases lay in between. Germline assignment: CDR1 MNHEY and CDR2 SVGAGI.